The sequence of this T cell receptor beta chain was determined in a study of cytotoxic CD8 clonotypes in ibrutinib-treated CLL. TCRdb keeps only in-frame clones here, not all; method: immunoSEQ multiplex PCR. The sample lists about 330,000 clones, 67% occurring once. Germline lookup yields CDR1 SGHDT and CDR2 YYEEEE. The V gene lost 2 bases and the J gene lost 1 base, with 7 bases spanning the gap. The CDR3 is made up of 14 amino acids. The sequence came from a human donor with chronic lymphocytic leukemia. The input for sequencing was PBMCs, taken after 36 months of ibrutinib treatment. V is TRBV5-6 and J is TRBJ1-3; D remains ambiguous. The CDR3 sequence: CASSFFPSGNTIYF. For the CDR3, the DNA is TGTGCCAGCAGCTTTTTCCCATCTGGAAACACCATATATTTT.